The 22 T cell receptor beta chains presented below share a single source sample, sequenced in a study of cytomegalovirus exposure and HLA in healthy donors. The PCR contained 60 Vbeta and 13 Jbeta primers. TCRdb keeps only in-frame clones here, not all; method: immunoSEQ multiplex PCR. The data contain some 200,000 clones, over 65% of them singletons. The sample taken for sequencing was PBMCs. The receptors here all came from a boy aged 2-9 years in good health and CMV-seronegative.

This clone has just one count. The chain has TRBV5-1 and TRBJ1-2; 7 bases map to TRBD1. Germline V gene data show CDR1 as SGHRS and CDR2 as YFSETQ. J was trimmed by 6 bases and V by 0 bases; bases with no gene match: 5. The CDR3 has 14 residues. In nucleotides, the CDR3 is TGCGCCAGCAGCTTGGAAGCAGGGGGAAATGGCTACACCTTC. Amino acid sequence: CASSLEAGGNGYTF. The full variable domain, completed using reference TRBV5-1 and TRBJ1-2, is KAGVTQTPRYLIKTRGQQVTLSCSPISGHRSVSWYQQTPGQGLQFLFEYFSETQRNKGNFPGRFSGRQFSNSRSEMNVSTLELGDSALYLCASSLEAGGNGYTFGSGTRLTVV.

The genes are TRBV25-1 and TRBJ2-4, with 8 bases that match TRBD2. Germline assignment: CDR1 MGHDK and CDR2 SYGVNS. J gave up 5 bases and V 4 bases, and 10 bases lay outside the gene matches. The CDR3 spans 16 residues. Here the CDR3 reads CASSVGSGGAENIQYF. CDR3 bases: TGTGCCAGCAGTGTAGGATCCGGGGGGGCCGAAAACATTCAGTACTTC.

The chain couples TRBV6-5 to TRBJ2-2, with TRBD1 identical over 8 bases. J was trimmed by 7 bases and V by 1 base; bases with no gene match: 2. CDR3 length equals 14 residues. Germline loops: CDR1 MNHEY, CDR2 SVGAGI. CDR3 nucleotides: TGTGCCAGCAGTTACTGGACAGGGAACGGGGAGCTGTTTTTT. Translated: CASSYWTGNGELFF.

The chain uses TRBV11-2 and TRBJ2-4, with 10 bases lining up with TRBD1. This CDR3 is 16 amino acids long. Losses at the gene ends were 7 bases for V and 6 bases for J; bases not matched to a gene: 12. Germline CDR1 is SGHAT and CDR2 is FQNNGV. The CDR3 coding sequence is TGTGCCAGCAACCAAAGGACCCGGGACAGGGGAAACATTCAGTACTTC. This sequence encodes CASNQRTRDRGNIQYF.

The V call is TRBV5-1, the J call TRBJ2-2; 8 nucleotides line up with TRBD1. The V gene's germline CDR1 is SGHRS and CDR2 YFSETQ. The CDR3 extends over 14 amino acids. Germline trimming cut 4 bases from V and 6 bases from J; bases unmatched to any gene: 5. The DNA for the CDR3 is TGCGCCAGCAGCGTTAGACAGGGGCCCGGGGAGCTGTTTTTT. Translation: CASSVRQGPGELFF. The entire variable domain, with the rest obtained from reference TRBV5-1 and TRBJ2-2, is as follows: KAGVTQTPRYLIKTRGQQVTLSCSPISGHRSVSWYQQTPGQGLQFLFEYFSETQRNKGNFPGRFSGRQFSNSRSEMNVSTLELGDSALYLCASSVRQGPGELFFGEGSRLTVL.

This clone was recorded only once. This chain joins TRBV4-3 and TRBJ1-5, with TRBD1 matching over 11 bases. The CDR3 consists of 15 residues. The germline V gene encodes CDR1 LGHNA and CDR2 YSLEER. The trim removed 4 bases at V and 5 bases at J, leaving 4 bases unmatched. The CDR3 DNA sequence: TGCGCCAGCAGCCTTCGGACAGGGGGCCATCAGCCCCAGCATTTT. It is translated as CASSLRTGGHQPQHF.

V usage is TRBV18 and J usage is TRBJ1-1, with 8 bases identical to TRBD1. The germline CDR1 and CDR2 sequences are KGHSH and LQKENI. V lost 4 bases and J lost 4; bases outside the gene matches: 5. This CDR3 region has 14 residues. In DNA form, the CDR3 reads TGTGCCAGCTCACTACAGGGGGGCGGCACTGAAGCTTTCTTT. It specifies CASSLQGGGTEAFF.

This chain uses TRBV10-3 with TRBJ1-1; D unresolved. This CDR3 spans 14 amino acids. Trimming removed 0 bases from V and 4 bases from J, with 9 bases in between. From germline, CDR1 is ENHRY and CDR2 SYGVKD. DNA for the CDR3: TGTGCCATCAGTGAGTCGGCGGGAGGCACTGAAGCTTTCTTT. The encoded protein is CAISESAGGTEAFF.

This chain links TRBV7-3 with TRBJ2-3, with TRBD2 identical over 14 bases. The CDR3 loop spans 16 amino acids. Trimming took 5 bases from V and 4 from J; bases not matched to a gene: 5. Germline CDR1 SGHTA, CDR2 FQGTGA. The CDR3 reads CASSTGTSGGADTQYF. CDR3 bases: TGTGCCAGCAGCACCGGGACTAGCGGGGGCGCAGATACGCAGTATTTT.

The CDR3 nucleotides are TGTGCCATCAGTGAATCGGGGAGGCTTGAAGAAAAACTGTTTTTT. Amino acids: CAISESGRLEEKLFF. This chain connects TRBV10-3 to TRBJ1-4, with D unresolved. The ends were cut back, 3 bases at V and 8 bases at J, with 16 bases in the middle. The CDR3 is made up of 15 amino acids. Germline assignment: CDR1 ENHRY and CDR2 SYGVKD.

This chain uses TRBV6-5 with TRBJ2-7, with TRBD1 as a possible D gene (6 bases). V lost 8 bases to trimming and J lost 1 base, with 15 bases between them. CDR3 length: 14 amino acids. Germline loops: CDR1 MNHEY, CDR2 SVGAGI. The CDR3 loop is CASARTVVSYEQYF. The CDR3 DNA reads as TGTGCCAGCGCCAGGACAGTCGTGTCCTACGAGCAGTACTTC.

The gene calls are TRBV7-3 and TRBJ1-1, with D maybe TRBD1 (6 bases). Per the germline V gene, CDR1 is SGHTA and CDR2 is FQGTGA. The CDR3 contains 14 residues. Trimming stripped 2 bases from V and 3 bases from J, with 10 bases between. The CDR3 here is CASSLYGTHTEAFF. In DNA form, the CDR3 reads TGTGCCAGCAGCTTATACGGGACACACACTGAAGCTTTCTTT.

The V and J genes are TRBV7-9 and TRBJ1-6; 7 bases are a match to TRBD1. J was trimmed by 5 bases and V by 5 bases; bases with no gene match: 3. The CDR3 consists of 14 residues. Per germline, CDR1 SEHNR and CDR2 FQNEAQ (reference sequence). Written as DNA, the CDR3 is TGTGCCAGCAGCGTCGGACAGGATAATTCACCCCTCCACTTT. It codes for CASSVGQDNSPLHF.

The rearrangement uses TRBV18 and TRBJ1-1; weak D call: TRBD1 (5 bases). Trimming pared 8 bases from V and 9 bases from J, leaving 19 bases between. Germline CDR1 and CDR2: KGHSH and LQKENI. The CDR3 has 13 amino acids. The DNA of the CDR3 is TGTGCCAGCCAAGCCGCCACTGGGGGGAAAGCTTTCTTT. It encodes CASQAATGGKAFF.

V is TRBV6-4 and J is TRBJ2-7; weak D call: TRBD2 (7 bases). Germline V gene lookup returns CDR1 MRHNA and CDR2 SNTAGT. With 2 bases removed from V and 3 bases from J, the gap between germline ends came to 20 bases. The CDR3 has 17 amino acids. The CDR3 region has the DNA TGTGCCAGCAGTGACCTTTCCTCGGGGGGCGAGGTCTACGAGCAGTACTTC. Translating it yields CASSDLSSGGEVYEQYF.

The chain combines TRBV9 with TRBJ2-7; no definite D call. V was trimmed by 4 bases and J by 3 bases, leaving 23 bases between them. This CDR3 spans 17 amino acids. CDR1 is SGDLS and CDR2 is YYNGEE in the germline V gene. The CDR3 reads CASSPSEEARRNYEQYF. The CDR3 nucleotides read TGTGCCAGCAGCCCCTCAGAAGAAGCGCGCCGGAACTACGAGCAGTACTTC.

This chain uses TRBV7-2 with TRBJ2-7, with TRBD2 matching 13 bases. The CDR3 length is 14 residues. Germline CDR1 reads SGHTA; CDR2 reads FQGNSA. Losses at the gene ends were 6 bases for V and 2 bases for J; bases not matched to a gene: 1. CDR3 in amino acids: CASRTSGGAYEQYF. CDR3 nucleotide sequence: TGTGCCAGCAGAACTAGCGGGGGGGCCTACGAGCAGTACTTC.

This clone was detected once. CDR3 protein: CASSPTGDYGYTF. The CDR3 DNA reads TGCGCCAGCAGCCCTACAGGGGACTATGGCTACACCTTC. The gene calls are TRBV5-1 and TRBJ1-2; TRBD1 aligns across 7 bases. V shed 4 bases, J shed 3 bases, and the junction held 3 bases outside the gene matches. Germline V gives CDR1 SGHRS, CDR2 YFSETQ. The CDR3 covers 13 residues.

CDR3 protein: CAIKANTNTEAFF. Written as DNA, the CDR3 is TGTGCCATCAAAGCGAATACGAACACTGAAGCTTTCTTT. This chain links TRBV10-3 with TRBJ1-1; D is uncertain. The CDR3 totals 13 residues. CDR1 is ENHRY, CDR2 SYGVKD, per germline. With 7 bases removed from V and 1 base from J, the gap between germline ends came to 10 bases.

CDR3 bases: TGTGCCAGCTCTCCGCGACAGGGGAGTGAGACCCAGTACTTC. Its protein product is CASSPRQGSETQYF. The J gene is TRBJ2-7, the V gene TRBV27, with 8 bases identical to TRBD1. TRBJ2-5 explains the end of the DNA better; the J call may be wrong. Germline CDR1 and CDR2: MNHEY and SMNVEV (reference sequence). The CDR3 has 14 residues.

The chain uses TRBV7-2 and TRBJ2-7; perhaps TRBD2 as D (5 bases). The CDR3 covers 14 residues. The V gene lost 1 base and the J gene lost 9 bases, with 16 bases spanning the gap. Germline V gene sequence: CDR1 SGHTA, CDR2 FQGNSA. The DNA of the CDR3 is TGTGCCAGCAGCTTAGGGTTCGGGGATCGGGGGCAGTACTTC. Residues: CASSLGFGDRGQYF.

The CDR3 sequence: CASSAPQGAQWSEQYF. DNA of the CDR3: TGTGCCAGCAGCGCCCCCCAGGGGGCGCAATGGTCCGAGCAGTACTTC. The V call is TRBV5-4, the J call TRBJ2-7, with TRBD1 matching 8 bases. The CDR3 contains 16 residues. Trimming removed 4 bases from V and 6 bases from J; junction bases left unmatched: 15. The germline V gene has CDR1 SGHNT and CDR2 YYREEE (reference sequence).